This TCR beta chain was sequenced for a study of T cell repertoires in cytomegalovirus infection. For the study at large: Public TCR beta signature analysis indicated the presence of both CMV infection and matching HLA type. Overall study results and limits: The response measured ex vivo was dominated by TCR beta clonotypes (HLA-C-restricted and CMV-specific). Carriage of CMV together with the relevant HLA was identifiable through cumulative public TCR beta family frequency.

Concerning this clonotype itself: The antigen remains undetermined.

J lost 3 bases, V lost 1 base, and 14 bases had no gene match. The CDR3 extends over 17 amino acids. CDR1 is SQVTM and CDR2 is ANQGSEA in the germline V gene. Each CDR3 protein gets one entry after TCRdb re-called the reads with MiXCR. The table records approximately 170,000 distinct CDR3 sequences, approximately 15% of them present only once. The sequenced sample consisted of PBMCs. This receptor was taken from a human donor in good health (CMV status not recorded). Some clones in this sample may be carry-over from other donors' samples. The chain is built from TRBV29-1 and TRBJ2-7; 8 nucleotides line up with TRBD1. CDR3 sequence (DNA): TGCAGCGTTGAAGGCCCTGACGACTTAACAGGGGGCTACGAGCAGTACTTC. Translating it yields CSVEGPDDLTGGYEQYF.